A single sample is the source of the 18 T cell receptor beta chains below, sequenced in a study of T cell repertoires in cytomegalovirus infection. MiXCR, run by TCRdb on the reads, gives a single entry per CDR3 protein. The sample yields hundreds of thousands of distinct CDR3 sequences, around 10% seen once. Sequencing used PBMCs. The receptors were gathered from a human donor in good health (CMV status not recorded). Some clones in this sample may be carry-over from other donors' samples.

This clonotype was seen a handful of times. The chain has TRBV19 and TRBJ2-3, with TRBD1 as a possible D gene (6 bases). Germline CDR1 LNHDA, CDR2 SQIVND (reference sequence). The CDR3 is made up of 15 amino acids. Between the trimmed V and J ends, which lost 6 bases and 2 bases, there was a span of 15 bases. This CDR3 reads CASRLRTATTDTQYF. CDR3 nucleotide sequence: TGTGCCAGTAGACTGAGGACAGCTACCACAGATACGCAGTATTTT.

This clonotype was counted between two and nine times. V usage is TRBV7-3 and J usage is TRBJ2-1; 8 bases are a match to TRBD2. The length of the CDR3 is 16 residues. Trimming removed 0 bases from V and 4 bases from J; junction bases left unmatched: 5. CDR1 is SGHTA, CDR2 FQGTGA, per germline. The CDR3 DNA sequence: TGTGCCAGCAGCTTAACGAGTGCGGGGGGTTACAATGAGCAGTTCTTC. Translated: CASSLTSAGGYNEQFF.

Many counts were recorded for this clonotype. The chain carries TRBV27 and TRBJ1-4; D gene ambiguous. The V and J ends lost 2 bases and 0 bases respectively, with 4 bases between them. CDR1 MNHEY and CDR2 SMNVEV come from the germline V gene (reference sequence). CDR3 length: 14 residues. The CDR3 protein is CASSLRATNEKLFF. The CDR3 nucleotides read TGTGCCAGCAGTTTAAGGGCAACTAATGAAAAACTGTTTTTT.

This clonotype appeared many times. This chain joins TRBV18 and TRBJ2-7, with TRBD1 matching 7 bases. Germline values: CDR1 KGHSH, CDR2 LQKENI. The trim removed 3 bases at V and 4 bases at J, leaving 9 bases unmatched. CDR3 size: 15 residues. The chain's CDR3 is CASSPGTGELYEQYF. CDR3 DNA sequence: TGTGCCAGCTCACCCGGCACAGGGGAGTTGTACGAGCAGTACTTC.

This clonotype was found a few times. CDR3 DNA sequence: TGTGCCAGTAGTATTCGGGTGGGGCCTCTGAACACCGGGGAGCTGTTTTTT. Translation gives CASSIRVGPLNTGELFF. The chain recombines TRBV19 with TRBJ2-2; D may be TRBD1 (5 bases). The CDR3 totals 17 residues. Deletions cut 3 bases from V and 1 base from J, with 15 bases between. Per the germline V gene, CDR1 is LNHDA and CDR2 is SQIVND (reference sequence).

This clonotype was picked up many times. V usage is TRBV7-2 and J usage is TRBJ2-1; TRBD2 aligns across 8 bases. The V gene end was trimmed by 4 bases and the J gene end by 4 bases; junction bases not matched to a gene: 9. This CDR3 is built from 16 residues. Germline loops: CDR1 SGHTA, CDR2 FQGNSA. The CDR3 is CASSSPSGRMYNEQFF. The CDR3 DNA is TGTGCCAGCAGCTCTCCAAGCGGGAGAATGTACAATGAGCAGTTCTTC.

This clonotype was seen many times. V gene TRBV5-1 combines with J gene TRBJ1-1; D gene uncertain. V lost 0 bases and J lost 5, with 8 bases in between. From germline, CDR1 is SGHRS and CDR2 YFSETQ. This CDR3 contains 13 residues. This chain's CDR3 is CASSLASETEAFF. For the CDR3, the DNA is TGCGCCAGCAGCTTGGCTTCGGAGACTGAAGCTTTCTTT.

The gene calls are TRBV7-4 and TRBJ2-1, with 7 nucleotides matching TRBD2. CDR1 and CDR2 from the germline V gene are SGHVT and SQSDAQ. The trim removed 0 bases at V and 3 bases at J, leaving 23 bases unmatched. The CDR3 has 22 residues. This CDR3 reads CASSLAGGSLGPRLARYNEQFF. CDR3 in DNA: TGTGCCAGCAGCTTAGCGGGGGGGAGCTTGGGACCCCGACTAGCACGCTACAATGAGCAGTTCTTC.

The CDR3 DNA is TGTGCCACCAGTGATTTGGCGGGATTCACAGATACGCAGTATTTT. It translates to CATSDLAGFTDTQYF. The gene calls are TRBV24-1 and TRBJ2-3; tentative D call: TRBD2 (6 bases). Looked up from germline, CDR1 is KGHDR and CDR2 is SFDVKD. V was shortened by 0 bases and J by 2 bases, with 8 bases between the two germline ends. CDR3 size: 15 residues.

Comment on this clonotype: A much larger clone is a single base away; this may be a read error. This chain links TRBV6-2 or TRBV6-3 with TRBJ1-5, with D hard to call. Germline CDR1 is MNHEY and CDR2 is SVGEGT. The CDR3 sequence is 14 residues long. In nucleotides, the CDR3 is TGTGCCATCAGTTACATTGGCAGCAATCAGCCCCAGCATTTT. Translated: CAISYIGSNQPQHF.

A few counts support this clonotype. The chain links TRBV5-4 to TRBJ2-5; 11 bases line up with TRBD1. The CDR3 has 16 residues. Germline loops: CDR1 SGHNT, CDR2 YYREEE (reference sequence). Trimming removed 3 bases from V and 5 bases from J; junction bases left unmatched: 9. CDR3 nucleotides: TGTGCCAGCAGCTCCGCCCGGGACAGGGGGAGTGAGACCCAGTACTTC. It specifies CASSSARDRGSETQYF.

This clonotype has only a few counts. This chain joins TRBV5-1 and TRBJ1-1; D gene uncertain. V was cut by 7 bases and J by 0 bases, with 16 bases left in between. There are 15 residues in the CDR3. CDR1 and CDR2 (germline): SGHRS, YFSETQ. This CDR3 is CASAKGGRVNTEAFF. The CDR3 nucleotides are TGCGCCAGCGCCAAGGGAGGACGGGTGAACACTGAAGCTTTCTTT.

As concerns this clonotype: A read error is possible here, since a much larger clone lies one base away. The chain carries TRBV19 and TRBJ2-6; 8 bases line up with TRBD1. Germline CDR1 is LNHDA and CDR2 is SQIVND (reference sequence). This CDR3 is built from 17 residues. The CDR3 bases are TGTGCCCGTAGTAGGGACAGGCCTCACTCTGGGGCCAACGTCCTGACTTTC. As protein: CARSRDRPHSGANVLTF. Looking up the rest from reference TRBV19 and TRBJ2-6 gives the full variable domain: DGGITQSPKYLFRKEGQNVTLSCEQNLNHDAMYWYRQDPGQGLRLIYYSQIVNDFQKGDIAEGYSVSREKKESFPLTVTSAQKNPTAFYLCARSRDRPHSGANVLTFGAGSRLTVL.

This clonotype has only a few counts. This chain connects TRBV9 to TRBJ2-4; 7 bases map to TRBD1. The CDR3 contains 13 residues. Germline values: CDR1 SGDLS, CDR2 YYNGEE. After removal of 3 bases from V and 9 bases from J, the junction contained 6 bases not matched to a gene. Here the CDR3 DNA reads TGTGCCAGCAGCGGTACATCAGGGGGCATTCAGTACTTC. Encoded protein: CASSGTSGGIQYF.

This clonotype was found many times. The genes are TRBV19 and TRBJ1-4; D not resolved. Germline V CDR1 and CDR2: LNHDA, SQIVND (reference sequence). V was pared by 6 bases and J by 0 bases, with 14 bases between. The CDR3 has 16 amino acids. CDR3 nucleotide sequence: TGTGCCAGTAGCCCCGTCAGGATGGCAACTAATGAAAAACTGTTTTTT. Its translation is CASSPVRMATNEKLFF.

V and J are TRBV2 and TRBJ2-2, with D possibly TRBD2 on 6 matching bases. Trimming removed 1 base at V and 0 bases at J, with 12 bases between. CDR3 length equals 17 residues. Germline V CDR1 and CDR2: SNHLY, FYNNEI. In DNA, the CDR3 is TGTGCCAGCAGTGAAGAAAGTGCGGGGTCGAACACCGGGGAGCTGTTTTTT. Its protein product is CASSEESAGSNTGELFF.

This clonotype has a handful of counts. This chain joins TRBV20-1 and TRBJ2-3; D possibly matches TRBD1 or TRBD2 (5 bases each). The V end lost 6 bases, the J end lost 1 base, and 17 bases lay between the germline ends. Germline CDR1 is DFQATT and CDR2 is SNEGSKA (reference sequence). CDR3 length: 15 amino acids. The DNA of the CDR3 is TGCAGTGCCCAGGGAGCCGGGTCTGGCACAGATACGCAGTATTTT. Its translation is CSAQGAGSGTDTQYF.

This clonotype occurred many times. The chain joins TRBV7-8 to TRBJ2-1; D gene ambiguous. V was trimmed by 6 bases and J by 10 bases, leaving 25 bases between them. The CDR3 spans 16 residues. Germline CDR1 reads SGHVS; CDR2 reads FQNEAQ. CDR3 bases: TGTGCCAGCAGTCCCGGCGGCCCACTTTCACCACTCGAGCAGTTCTTC. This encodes CASSPGGPLSPLEQFF. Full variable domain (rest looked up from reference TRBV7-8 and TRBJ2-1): GAGVSQSPRYKVAKRGQDVALRCDPISGHVSLFWYQQALGQGPEFLTYFQNEAQLDKSGLPSDRFFAERPEGSVSTLKIQRTQQEDSAVYLCASSPGGPLSPLEQFFGPGTRLTVL.